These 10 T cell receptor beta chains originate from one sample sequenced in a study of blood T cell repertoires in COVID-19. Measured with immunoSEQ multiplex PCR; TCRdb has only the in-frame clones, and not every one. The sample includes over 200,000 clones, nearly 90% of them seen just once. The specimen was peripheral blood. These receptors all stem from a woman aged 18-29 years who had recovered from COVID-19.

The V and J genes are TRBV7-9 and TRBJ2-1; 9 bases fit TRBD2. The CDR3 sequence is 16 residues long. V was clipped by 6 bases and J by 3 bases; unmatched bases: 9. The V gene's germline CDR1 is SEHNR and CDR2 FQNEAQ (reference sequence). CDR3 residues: CASRPTGTSHYNEQFF. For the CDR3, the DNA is TGTGCCAGCAGACCAACCGGGACTAGCCACTACAATGAGCAGTTCTTC.

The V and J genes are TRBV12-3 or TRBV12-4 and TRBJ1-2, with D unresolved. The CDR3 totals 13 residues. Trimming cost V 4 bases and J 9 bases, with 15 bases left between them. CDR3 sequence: CASSSPGSPSYTF. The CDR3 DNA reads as TGTGCCAGCAGTTCCCCGGGATCCCCGAGCTACACCTTC.

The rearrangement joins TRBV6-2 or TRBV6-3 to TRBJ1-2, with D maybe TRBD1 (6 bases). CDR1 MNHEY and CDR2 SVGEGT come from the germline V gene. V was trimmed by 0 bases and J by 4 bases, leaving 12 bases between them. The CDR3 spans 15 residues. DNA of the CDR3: TGTGCCAGCAGTTACTCTCGGACAGCCGTCTATGGCTACACCTTC. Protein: CASSYSRTAVYGYTF.

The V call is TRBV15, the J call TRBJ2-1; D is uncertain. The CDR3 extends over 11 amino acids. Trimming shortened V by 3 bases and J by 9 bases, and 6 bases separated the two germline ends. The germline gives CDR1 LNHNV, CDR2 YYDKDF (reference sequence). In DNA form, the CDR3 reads TGTGCCACCAGCAGTAATCGTGAGCAGTTCTTC. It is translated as CATSSNREQFF.

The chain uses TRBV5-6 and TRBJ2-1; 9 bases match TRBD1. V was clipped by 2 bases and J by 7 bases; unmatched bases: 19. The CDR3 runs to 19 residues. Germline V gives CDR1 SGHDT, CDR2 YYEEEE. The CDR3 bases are TGTGCCAGCAGCTTAGGATATATCTCCGGGACAGGGAAAGAGAATGAGCAGTTCTTC. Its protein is CASSLGYISGTGKENEQFF.

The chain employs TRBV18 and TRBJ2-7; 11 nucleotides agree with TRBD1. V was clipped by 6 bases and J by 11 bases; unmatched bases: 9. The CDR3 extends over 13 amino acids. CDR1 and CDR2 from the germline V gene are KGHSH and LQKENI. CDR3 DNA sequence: TGTGCCAGCTCTCCCGAGGGACAGGGGGTCGAGTACTTC. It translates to CASSPEGQGVEYF.

This chain's CDR3 is CASSPGTGEEPGELFF. DNA for the CDR3: TGTGCCAGCAGCCCCGGGACAGGGGAGGAACCCGGGGAGCTGTTTTTT. The chain employs TRBV7-6 and TRBJ2-2; TRBD1 matches 10 bases. Germline trimming cut 5 bases from V and 6 bases from J; bases unmatched to any gene: 9. CDR1 and CDR2 (germline): SGHVS, FNYEAQ. The CDR3 contains 16 residues.

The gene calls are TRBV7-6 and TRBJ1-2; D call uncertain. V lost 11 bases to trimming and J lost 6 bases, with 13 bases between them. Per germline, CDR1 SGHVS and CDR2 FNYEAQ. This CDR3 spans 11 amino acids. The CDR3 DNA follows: TGTGCCGGACTTCTTTGGGATGGCTACACCTTC. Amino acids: CAGLLWDGYTF.

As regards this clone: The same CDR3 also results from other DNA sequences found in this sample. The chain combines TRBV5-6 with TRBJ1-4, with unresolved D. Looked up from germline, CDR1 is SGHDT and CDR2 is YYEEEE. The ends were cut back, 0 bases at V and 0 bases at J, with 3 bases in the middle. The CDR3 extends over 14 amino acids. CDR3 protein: CASSLVATNEKLFF. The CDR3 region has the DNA TGTGCCAGCAGCTTGGTAGCAACTAATGAAAAACTGTTTTTT.

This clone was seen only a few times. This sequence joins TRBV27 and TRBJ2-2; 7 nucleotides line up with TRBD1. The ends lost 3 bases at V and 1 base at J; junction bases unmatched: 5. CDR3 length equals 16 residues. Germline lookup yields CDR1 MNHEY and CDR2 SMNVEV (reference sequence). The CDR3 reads CASSLMGQLNTGELFF. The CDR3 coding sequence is TGTGCCAGCAGTTTGATGGGACAGTTGAACACCGGGGAGCTGTTTTTT.